This T cell receptor beta chain was sequenced in a study of T cell changes during pregnancy in multiple sclerosis. Clones were sequenced by immunoSEQ multiplex PCR, and TCRdb holds only the in-frame ones, with some missing. Among about 69,000 clones listed, approximately 92% were seen once. This CDR3 is built from 15 residues. Trimming removed 8 bases from V and 6 bases from J; junction bases left unmatched: 13. Germline V lookup: CDR1 SNHLY, CDR2 FYNNEI. This material consisted of peripheral blood, taken in the third trimester of pregnancy. The chain links TRBV2 to TRBJ1-5; the match to TRBD1 covers 7 bases. The origin of this receptor is a female donor in good health, enrolled as a control in a pregnancy study. CDR3 sequence reads: CASSPGVGQSQPQHF. DNA of the CDR3: TGTGCCAGCTCCCCAGGGGTGGGACAGAGTCAGCCCCAGCATTTT.